What follows are 16 T cell receptor beta chains derived from one specimen sequenced in a study of regulatory T cells in long-lasting Graves disease. Relying on iRepertoire HTBI primers and Arm-PCR of CDR3 regions, the team built TCR beta libraries. TCRdb re-called the multiplex PCR reads through MiXCR, storing one row per CDR3 protein. The sample holds some 410,000 distinct CDR3 sequences, over 15% seen once. As to time point: newly diagnosed GD, antithyroid drugs for less than 3 months. From RNA extracted from PBMCs, the TCR library was made. The data also belong to a second study, concerning T cells in Graves' hyperthyroidism and ophthalmopathy.

Material: peripheral blood mononuclear cells (PBMCs), obtained at new diagnosis, from a patient treated with antithyroid drugs. These receptors originate from a woman in her 30s with Graves disease.

This clonotype has ten or more counts. This chain uses TRBV27 with TRBJ2-7; TRBD1 might be the D (6 bases). CDR1 and CDR2 from the germline V gene are MNHEY and SMNVEV (reference sequence). The V end lost 8 bases, the J end lost 4 bases, and 18 bases lay between the germline ends. The CDR3 consists of 14 residues. The CDR3 sequence is CASRSPGRGYEQYF. DNA for the CDR3: TGTGCCAGCCGCTCGCCGGGCAGGGGTTACGAGCAGTACTTC.

This sequence joins TRBV28 and TRBJ2-2; D might be TRBD2 (5 bases). Germline CDR1 MDHEN, CDR2 SYDVKM. Trimming cost V 2 bases and J 1 base, with 14 bases left between them. The CDR3 loop spans 17 amino acids. The CDR3 nucleotides read TGTGCCAGCAGTTTAGTGCGGCTAGCTGGGAACACCGGGGAGCTGTTTTTT. This translates into CASSLVRLAGNTGELFF. The whole variable domain, filled in from reference TRBV28 and TRBJ2-2, reads DVKVTQSSRYLVKRTGEKVFLECVQDMDHENMFWYRQDPGLGLRLIYFSYDVKMKEKGDIPEGYSVSREKKERFSLILESASTNQTSMYLCASSLVRLAGNTGELFFGEGSRLTVL.

This clonotype was seen at least ten times. The chain recombines TRBV2 with TRBJ2-1, with TRBD2 matching 7 bases. This CDR3 spans 14 amino acids. Trimming at V came to 3 bases and at J to 6 bases, leaving 5 bases not matched to a gene. CDR1 is SNHLY and CDR2 is FYNNEI in the germline V gene. Here the CDR3 DNA reads TGTGCCAGCAGTGATACTAGCGAAATCAATGAGCAGTTCTTC. This sequence encodes CASSDTSEINEQFF.

This clonotype appeared many times. V and J are TRBV5-1 and TRBJ2-7; 7 bases are a match to TRBD1. The CDR3 length is 17 residues. Losses at the gene ends were 4 bases for V and 2 bases for J; bases not matched to a gene: 15. Germline V gene data show CDR1 as SGHRS and CDR2 as YFSETQ. The CDR3 DNA reads as TGCGCCAGCAGCCAGACCCACCCACAGGGGTCGACCTACGAGCAGTACTTC. This sequence encodes CASSQTHPQGSTYEQYF.

This clonotype was recorded at least ten times. The chain uses TRBV18 and TRBJ1-3; D remains unclear. The CDR3 totals 14 residues. Trimming cost V 3 bases and J 0 bases, with 6 bases left between them. Germline lookup yields CDR1 KGHSH and CDR2 LQKENI. In DNA form, the CDR3 reads TGTGCCAGCTCACCCCAGTTCTCTGGAAACACCATATATTTT. Encoded protein: CASSPQFSGNTIYF.

This clonotype was picked up many times. The chain recombines TRBV3-1 with TRBJ2-1; maybe TRBD2 (6 bases). Trimming removed 8 bases from V and 5 bases from J, with 13 bases in between. The CDR3 contains 13 residues. Germline values: CDR1 LGHDT, CDR2 YNNKEL (reference sequence). The CDR3: CASAKGLNNEQFF. CDR3 nucleotide sequence: TGTGCCAGCGCAAAGGGACTTAACAATGAGCAGTTCTTC.

This clonotype showed up many times. The chain employs TRBV7-9 and TRBJ2-7; D is possibly TRBD1 (6 bases). The CDR3 runs 12 residues. Germline lookup yields CDR1 SEHNR and CDR2 FQNEAQ (reference sequence). The V and J ends lost 7 bases and 5 bases respectively, with 12 bases between them. The CDR3: CASNNRADEQYF. The CDR3 DNA sequence: TGTGCCAGCAACAACAGGGCCGACGAGCAGTACTTC.

This clonotype turned up a few times. CDR3 amino acids: CSAGRDNGNTIYF. CDR3 DNA: TGCAGCGCCGGGAGAGATAATGGAAACACCATATATTTT. The V gene is TRBV29-1, the J gene TRBJ1-3, with D uncertain. Looked up from germline, CDR1 is SQVTM and CDR2 is ANQGSEA. Trimming took 7 bases from V and 3 from J, leaving 13 bases between them. The CDR3 contains 13 residues.

V gene TRBV6-2 or TRBV6-3 combines with J gene TRBJ1-1; TRBD1 agrees at 10 bases. V lost 5 bases and J lost 3; bases outside the gene matches: 6. The CDR3 covers 15 residues. The V gene's germline CDR1 is MNHEY and CDR2 SVGEGT. The CDR3 sequence: CASSHDRGRDTEAFF. The CDR3 DNA follows: TGTGCCAGCAGTCACGACAGGGGGCGGGACACTGAAGCTTTCTTT.

This chain connects TRBV30 to TRBJ2-3; 9 bases agree with TRBD1. CDR3 length equals 14 residues. Germline trimming cut 5 bases from V and 5 bases from J; bases unmatched to any gene: 8. CDR1 GTSNPN and CDR2 SVGIG come from the germline V gene (reference sequence). In nucleotides, the CDR3 is TGTGCCTGGGAGGGGGGGACAGGGCAAGATACGCAGTATTTT. Amino acids: CAWEGGTGQDTQYF.

In regard to this clonotype: With only one base between it and a far larger clone, this is likely a read error. This rearrangement joins TRBV12-3 or TRBV12-4 to TRBJ1-2; 9 bases match TRBD1. The CDR3 consists of 14 residues. The V and J ends lost 5 bases and 5 bases, in that order; junction bases with no gene match: 6. CDR3 region: CASSDPGTGYGYTF. DNA for the CDR3: TGTGCCAGCAGTGACCCCGGGACAGGGTATGGCTACACCTTC.

This clonotype was observed many times. The chain combines TRBV7-6 with TRBJ2-1, with 8 bases identical to TRBD2. The trim removed 3 bases at V and 1 base at J, leaving 2 bases unmatched. The CDR3 has 15 amino acids. Germline V lookup: CDR1 SGHVS, CDR2 FNYEAQ. The CDR3 region has the DNA TGTGCCAGCAGCTTCGCGGGAGGATCCTACAATGAGCAGTTCTTC. This encodes CASSFAGGSYNEQFF.

This clonotype was recorded many times. The rearrangement links TRBV6-5 to TRBJ2-5, with D uncertain. Germline CDR1 MNHEY, CDR2 SVGAGI. The V end lost 2 bases, the J end lost 2 bases, and 3 bases lay between the germline ends. The CDR3 extends over 12 amino acids. The chain's CDR3 is CASSYGQETQYF. CDR3 sequence (DNA): TGTGCCAGCAGTTACGGGCAAGAGACCCAGTACTTC.

The chain is built from TRBV6-5 and TRBJ2-2; TRBD1 agrees at 8 bases. This CDR3 comprises 16 residues. J was trimmed by 6 bases and V by 0 bases; bases with no gene match: 6. Germline CDR1 MNHEY, CDR2 SVGAGI. This CDR3 is CASSYSRTGSPGELFF. The CDR3 nucleotides read TGTGCCAGCAGTTACTCCAGGACAGGGTCCCCCGGGGAGCTGTTTTTT.

This clonotype appeared many times. CDR3: CAISEQKYNEQFF. The CDR3 bases are TGTGCCATCAGTGAGCAGAAGTACAATGAGCAGTTCTTC. V gene TRBV10-3 combines with J gene TRBJ2-1; no clear D. V lost 2 bases, J lost 4 bases, and 6 bases lay in between. The CDR3 is made up of 13 amino acids. Germline-derived CDR1 and CDR2 are ENHRY and SYGVKD.

This clonotype was seen at least ten times. This sequence joins TRBV18 and TRBJ2-1; a possible D gene is TRBD2 (5 bases). The ends were cut back, 8 bases at V and 3 bases at J, with 17 bases in the middle. CDR3 size: 15 residues. The germline V gene has CDR1 KGHSH and CDR2 LQKENI. The DNA of the CDR3 is TGTGCCAGCAGCCCCGGAGGCCGGGTCTACAATGAGCAGTTCTTC. Amino acids: CASSPGGRVYNEQFF.